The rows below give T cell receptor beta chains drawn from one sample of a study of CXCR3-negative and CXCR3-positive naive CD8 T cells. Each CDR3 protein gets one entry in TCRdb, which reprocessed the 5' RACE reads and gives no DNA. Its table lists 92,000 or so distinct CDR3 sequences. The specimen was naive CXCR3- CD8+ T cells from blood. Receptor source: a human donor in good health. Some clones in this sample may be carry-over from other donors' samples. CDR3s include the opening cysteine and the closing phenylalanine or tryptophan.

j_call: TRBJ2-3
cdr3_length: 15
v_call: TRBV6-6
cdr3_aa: CASSYGERVTDTQYF

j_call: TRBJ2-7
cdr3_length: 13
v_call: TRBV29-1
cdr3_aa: CSVEVDSSYEQYF

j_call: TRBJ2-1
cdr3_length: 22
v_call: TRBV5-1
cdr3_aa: CASSYIPGGRGQGPPSYNEQFF

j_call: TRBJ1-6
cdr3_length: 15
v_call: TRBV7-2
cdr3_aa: CASSLAIRGDSPLHF

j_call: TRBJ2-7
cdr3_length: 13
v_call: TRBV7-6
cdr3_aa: CASSQSGAGEQYF

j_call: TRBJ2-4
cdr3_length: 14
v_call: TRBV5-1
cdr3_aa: CASSLPGLDDIQYF

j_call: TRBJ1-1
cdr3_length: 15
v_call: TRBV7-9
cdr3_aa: CASSLAPTGWTEAFF

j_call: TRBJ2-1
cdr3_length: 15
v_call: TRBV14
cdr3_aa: CASSRGTGSYNEQFF

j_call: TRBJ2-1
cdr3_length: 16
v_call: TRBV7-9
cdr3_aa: CASSLDEQFFYNEQFF

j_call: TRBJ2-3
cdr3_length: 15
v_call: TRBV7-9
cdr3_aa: CASSLGGELTDTQYF

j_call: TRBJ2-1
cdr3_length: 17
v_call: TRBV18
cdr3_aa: CASSPLSGVSSYNEQFF

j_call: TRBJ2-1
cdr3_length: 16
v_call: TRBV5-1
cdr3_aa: CASSSSRSTPYNEQFF

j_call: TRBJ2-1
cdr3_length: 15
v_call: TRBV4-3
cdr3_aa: CASSQDPAPGGEQFF

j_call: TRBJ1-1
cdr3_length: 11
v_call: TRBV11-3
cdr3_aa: CTSSPTVPAFF

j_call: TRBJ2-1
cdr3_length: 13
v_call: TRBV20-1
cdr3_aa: CSASGVNGNEQFF

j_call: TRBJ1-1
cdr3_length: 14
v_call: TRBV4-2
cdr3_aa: CASSRPGENTEAFF

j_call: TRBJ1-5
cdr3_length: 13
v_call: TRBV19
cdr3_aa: CASSGGLFQPQHF

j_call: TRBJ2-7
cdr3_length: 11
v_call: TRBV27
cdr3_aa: CAASKGYEQYF

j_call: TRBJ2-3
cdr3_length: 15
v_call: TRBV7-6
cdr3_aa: CASSFSIGSTDTQYF

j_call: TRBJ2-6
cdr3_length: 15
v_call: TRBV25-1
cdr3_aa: CASSPGYSGANVLTF

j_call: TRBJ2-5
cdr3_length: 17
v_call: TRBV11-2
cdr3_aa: CASSSRTSGRSQETQYF

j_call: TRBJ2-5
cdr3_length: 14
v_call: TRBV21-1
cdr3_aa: CASSAPGKEETHYF